This TCR beta chain was sequenced in a study of control samples from healthy donors and cancer patients (dated by TCRdb to about 2020). The CDR3 measures 19 amino acids from cysteine to phenylalanine. Of all the DNA, just the CDR3 is kept, 57 bases in frame from base 1. Per the germline V gene, MDHEN is the CDR1 and SYDVKM is the CDR2. V sheds 3 bases and J sheds 0 bases, leaving 20 bases between their ends. The library came from the immunoSEQ multiplex PCR assay. TCRdb took this table from immuneACCESS and kept in-frame rearrangements with V and J called. Such tables lack part of the clones; where checked against another copy, unresolved V genes explain under half of the gap, and the rest is unexplained. Present in this sample are about 77,000 clones, about 92% of which were seen just once. The ten biggest clones cover approximately 5.8% of the sample. This clone was counted once. Its antigen is currently not known. Per-base qualities were not stored, and no clone one base away is much larger.

Sequencing was carried out using blood. This sequence was found in a woman aged 55-75 years in good health. The rearrangement joined TRBV28 to TRBJ1-4, with a tentative D gene TRBD1 over 6 matching bases. The nucleotides are TGTGCCAGCAGTTTGTTAATCTCGGGGGCTGGGTCAACTAATGAAAAACTGTTTTTT. The encoded protein is CASSLLISGAGSTNEKLFF.